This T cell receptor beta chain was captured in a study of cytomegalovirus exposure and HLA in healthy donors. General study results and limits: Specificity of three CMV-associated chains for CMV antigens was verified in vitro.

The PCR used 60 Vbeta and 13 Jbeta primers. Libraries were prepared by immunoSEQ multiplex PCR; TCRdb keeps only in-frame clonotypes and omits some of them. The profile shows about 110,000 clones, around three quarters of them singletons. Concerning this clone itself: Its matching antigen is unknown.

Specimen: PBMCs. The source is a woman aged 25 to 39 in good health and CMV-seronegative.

CDR3 loop: CASSQGGVGEKLFF. The DNA of the CDR3 is TGCGCCAGCAGCCAAGGGGGGGTGGGAGAAAAACTGTTTTTT. The V gene is TRBV4-3, the J gene TRBJ1-4, with a possible D match to TRBD1 (5 bases). The V gene lost 1 base and the J gene lost 8 bases, with 11 bases spanning the gap. This CDR3 spans 14 amino acids. Germline CDR1 LGHNA, CDR2 YSLEER.